This T cell receptor beta chain was captured by sequencing in a study of cytomegalovirus exposure and HLA in healthy donors. Study background: The same platform was used for the roughly 120 validation repertoires as for the roughly 660 first-cohort repertoires, as reported in a later analysis. General observations from the study: While the bulk of TCR sequences proved rare, some public TCRs turned up in many donors. That first-cohort TCR clusters tended to co-occur in the 120 or so validation repertoires was found in a later analysis. The classifier reportedly diagnosed cytomegalovirus status with high specificity and sensitivity.

CDR3 length: 15 amino acids. The V segment lost 8 bases and the J segment 2 bases; nucleotides outside the gene matches: 7. Germline V CDR1 and CDR2: MDHEN, SYDVKM. The table came from immunoSEQ multiplex PCR; TCRdb's copy has only in-frame clones and leaves some out. The profile shows about 220,000 clones, 80% to 90% of them singletons. In regard to this clone: As yet, its antigen is unknown.

The sequence derives from a woman aged 18-29 years in good health and CMV-seronegative. The gene calls are TRBV28 and TRBJ1-4; 8 bases match TRBD1. Sequenced: PBMCs. This CDR3 reads CASLVSGGTNEKLFF. CDR3 sequence (DNA): TGTGCCAGCCTAGTTTCAGGGGGCACTAATGAAAAACTGTTTTTT.